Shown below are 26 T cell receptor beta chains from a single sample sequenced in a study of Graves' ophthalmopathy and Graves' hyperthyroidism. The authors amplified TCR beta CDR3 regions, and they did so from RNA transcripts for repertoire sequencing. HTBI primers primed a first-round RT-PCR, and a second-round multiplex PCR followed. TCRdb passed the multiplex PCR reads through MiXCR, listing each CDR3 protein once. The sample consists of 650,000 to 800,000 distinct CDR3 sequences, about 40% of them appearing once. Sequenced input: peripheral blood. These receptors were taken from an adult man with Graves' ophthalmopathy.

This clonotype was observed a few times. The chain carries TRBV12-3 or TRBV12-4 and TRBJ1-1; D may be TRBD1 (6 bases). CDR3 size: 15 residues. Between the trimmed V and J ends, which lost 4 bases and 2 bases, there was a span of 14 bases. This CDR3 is CASSSSWTANTEAFF. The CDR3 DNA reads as TGTGCCAGCAGTTCATCCTGGACAGCAAACACTGAAGCTTTCTTT.

CDR3 coding DNA: TGTGCCAGCACCGTGGGGACAGGGTCGAACTTGCTGTTTTTT. Encoded protein: CASTVGTGSNLLFF. The gene calls are TRBV7-9 and TRBJ1-4, with 9 nucleotides matching TRBD1. Germline assignment: CDR1 SEHNR and CDR2 FQNEAQ (reference sequence). CDR3 size: 14 residues. Trimming took 7 bases from V and 14 from J; bases not matched to a gene: 14.

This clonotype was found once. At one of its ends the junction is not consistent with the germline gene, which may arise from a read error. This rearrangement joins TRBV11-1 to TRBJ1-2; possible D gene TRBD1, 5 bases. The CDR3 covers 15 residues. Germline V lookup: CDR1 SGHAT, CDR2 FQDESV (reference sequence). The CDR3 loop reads CASSIAGRISYGYTF. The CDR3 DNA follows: TGTGCCAGCAGCATAGCGGGACGGATCAGCTATGGCTACACCTTC.

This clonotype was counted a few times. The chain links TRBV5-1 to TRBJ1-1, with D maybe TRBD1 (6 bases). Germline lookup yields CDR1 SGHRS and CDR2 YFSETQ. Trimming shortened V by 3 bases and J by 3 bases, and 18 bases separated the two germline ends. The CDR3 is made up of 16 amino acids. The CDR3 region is CASSSLGGGWDTEAFF. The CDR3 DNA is TGCGCCAGCAGCTCCCTTGGGGGGGGCTGGGACACTGAAGCTTTCTTT.

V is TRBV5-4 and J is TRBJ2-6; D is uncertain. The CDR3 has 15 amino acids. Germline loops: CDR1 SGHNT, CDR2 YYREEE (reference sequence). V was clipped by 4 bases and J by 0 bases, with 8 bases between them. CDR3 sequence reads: CASSVGNSGANVLTF. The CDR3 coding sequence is TGTGCCAGCAGCGTTGGTAACTCTGGGGCCAACGTCCTGACTTTC.

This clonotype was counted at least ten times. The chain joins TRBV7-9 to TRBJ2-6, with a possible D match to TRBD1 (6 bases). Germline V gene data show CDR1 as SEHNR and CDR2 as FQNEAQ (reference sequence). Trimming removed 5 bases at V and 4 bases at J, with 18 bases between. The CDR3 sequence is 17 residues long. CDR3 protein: CASSGTGTLAGANVLTF. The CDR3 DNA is TGTGCCAGCAGCGGCACCGGGACATTGGCCGGGGCCAACGTCCTGACTTTC.

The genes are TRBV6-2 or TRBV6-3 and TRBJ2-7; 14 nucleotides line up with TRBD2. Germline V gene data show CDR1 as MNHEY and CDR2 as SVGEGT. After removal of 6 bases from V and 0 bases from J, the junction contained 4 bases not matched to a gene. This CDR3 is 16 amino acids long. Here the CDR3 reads CASSTGLAGGSYEQYF. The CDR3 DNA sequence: TGTGCCAGCAGCACTGGACTAGCGGGGGGCTCCTACGAGCAGTACTTC.

The CDR3 DNA follows: TGTGCCAGTAGTATTAAAGGCTTCATGAACACTGAAGCTTTCTTT. Residues: CASSIKGFMNTEAFF. The chain employs TRBV19 and TRBJ1-1; D remains unclear. In germline, CDR1 is LNHDA, CDR2 SQIVND (reference sequence). The CDR3 contains 15 residues. Trimming removed 3 bases at V and 0 bases at J, with 11 bases between.

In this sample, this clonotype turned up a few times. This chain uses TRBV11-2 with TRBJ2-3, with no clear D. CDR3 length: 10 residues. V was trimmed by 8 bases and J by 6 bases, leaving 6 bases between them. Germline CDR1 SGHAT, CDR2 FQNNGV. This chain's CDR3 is CASALDTQYF. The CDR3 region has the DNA TGTGCCAGCGCGCTGGATACGCAGTATTTT.

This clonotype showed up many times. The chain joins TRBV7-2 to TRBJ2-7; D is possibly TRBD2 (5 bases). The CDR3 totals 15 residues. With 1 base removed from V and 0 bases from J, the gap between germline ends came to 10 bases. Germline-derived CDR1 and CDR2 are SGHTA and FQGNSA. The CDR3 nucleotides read TGTGCCAGCAGCTTAGGCTACGGGAACTCCTACGAGCAGTACTTC. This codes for CASSLGYGNSYEQYF.

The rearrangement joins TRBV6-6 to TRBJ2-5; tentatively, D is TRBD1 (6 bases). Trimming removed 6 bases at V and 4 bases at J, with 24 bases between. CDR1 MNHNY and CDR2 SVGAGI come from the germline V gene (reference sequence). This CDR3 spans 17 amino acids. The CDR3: CASRNGRDTARRETQYF. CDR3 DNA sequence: TGTGCCAGCAGAAATGGCCGGGACACCGCCCGGAGAGAGACCCAGTACTTC.

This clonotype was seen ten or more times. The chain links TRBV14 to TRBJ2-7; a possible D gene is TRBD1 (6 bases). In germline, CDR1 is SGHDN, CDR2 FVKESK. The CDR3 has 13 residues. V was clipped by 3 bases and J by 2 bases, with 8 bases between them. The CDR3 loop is CASSHPGAYEQYF. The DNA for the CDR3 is TGTGCCAGCAGCCACCCAGGGGCCTACGAGCAGTACTTC. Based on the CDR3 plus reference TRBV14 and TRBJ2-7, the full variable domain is EAGVTQFPSHSVIEKGQTVTLRCDPISGHDNLYWYRRVMGKEIKFLLHFVKESKQDESGMPNNRFLAERTGGTYSTLKVQPAELEDSGVYFCASSHPGAYEQYFGPGTRLTVT.

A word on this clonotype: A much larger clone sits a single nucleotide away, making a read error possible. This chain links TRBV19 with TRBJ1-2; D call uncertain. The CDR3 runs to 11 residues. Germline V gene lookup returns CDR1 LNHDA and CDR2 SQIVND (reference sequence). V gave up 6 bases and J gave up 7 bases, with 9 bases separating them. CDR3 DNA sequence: TGTGCCAGTAGACAAAGCTGTGGCTACACCTTC. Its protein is CASRQSCGYTF.

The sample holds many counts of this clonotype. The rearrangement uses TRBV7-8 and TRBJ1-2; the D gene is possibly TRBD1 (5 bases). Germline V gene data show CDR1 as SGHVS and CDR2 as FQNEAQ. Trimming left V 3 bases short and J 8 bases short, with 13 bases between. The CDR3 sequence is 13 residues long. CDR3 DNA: TGTGCCAGCAGCTTCGCCCAGGGCGGAGGCTACACCTTC. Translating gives CASSFAQGGGYTF.

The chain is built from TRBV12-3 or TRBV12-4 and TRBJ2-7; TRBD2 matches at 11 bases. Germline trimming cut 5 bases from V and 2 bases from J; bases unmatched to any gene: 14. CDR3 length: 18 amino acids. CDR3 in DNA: TGTGCCAGCAGTCCGGCTAGCGGGAGGAGTGGTGGACCCTACGAGCAGTACTTC. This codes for CASSPASGRSGGPYEQYF.

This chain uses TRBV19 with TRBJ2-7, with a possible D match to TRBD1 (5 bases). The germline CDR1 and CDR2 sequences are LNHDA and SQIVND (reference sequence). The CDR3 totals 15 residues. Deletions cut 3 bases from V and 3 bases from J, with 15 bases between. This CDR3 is CASSILQGTVYEQYF. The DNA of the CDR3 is TGTGCCAGTAGTATTCTTCAGGGAACAGTCTACGAGCAGTACTTC. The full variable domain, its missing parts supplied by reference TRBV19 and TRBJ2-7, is DGGITQSPKYLFRKEGQNVTLSCEQNLNHDAMYWYRQDPGQGLRLIYYSQIVNDFQKGDIAEGYSVSREKKESFPLTVTSAQKNPTAFYLCASSILQGTVYEQYFGPGTRLTVT.

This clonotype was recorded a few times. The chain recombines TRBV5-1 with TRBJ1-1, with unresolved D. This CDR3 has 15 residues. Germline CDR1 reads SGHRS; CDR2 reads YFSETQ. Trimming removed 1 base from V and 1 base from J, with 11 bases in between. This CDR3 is CASSLSWRQNTEAFF. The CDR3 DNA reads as TGCGCCAGCAGCTTGAGTTGGCGGCAGAACACTGAAGCTTTCTTT.

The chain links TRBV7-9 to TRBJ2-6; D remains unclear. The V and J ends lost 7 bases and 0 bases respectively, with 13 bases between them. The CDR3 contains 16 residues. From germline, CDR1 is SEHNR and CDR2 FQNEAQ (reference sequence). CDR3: CASINGLYSGANVLTF. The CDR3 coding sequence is TGTGCCAGCATTAATGGCCTTTACTCTGGGGCCAACGTCCTGACTTTC.

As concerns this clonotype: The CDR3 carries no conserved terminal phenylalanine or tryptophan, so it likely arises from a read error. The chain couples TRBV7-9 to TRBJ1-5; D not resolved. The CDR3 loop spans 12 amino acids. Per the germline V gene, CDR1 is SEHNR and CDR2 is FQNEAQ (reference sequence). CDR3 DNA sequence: TGTACCAGCAGCGCAGAGAGGGATCGCCAGCATTAT. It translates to CTSSAERDRQHY.

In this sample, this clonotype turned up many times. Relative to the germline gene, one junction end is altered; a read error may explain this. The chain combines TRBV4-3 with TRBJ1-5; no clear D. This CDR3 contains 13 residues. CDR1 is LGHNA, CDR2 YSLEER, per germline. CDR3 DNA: TGTGCCAGCAGCCAGGATAGCAATCAGCCCCAGCATTTT. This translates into CASSQDSNQPQHF.

The CDR3 nucleotides read TGCAGCGTTGAAGATCCAGGGGTTATTGGTGGCTACACCTTC. Amino acid sequence: CSVEDPGVIGGYTF. The rearrangement joins TRBV29-1 to TRBJ1-2; possible D gene TRBD1, 6 bases. The CDR3 has 14 residues. Germline V CDR1 and CDR2: SQVTM, ANQGSEA. Trimming stripped 0 bases from V and 7 bases from J, with 15 bases between.

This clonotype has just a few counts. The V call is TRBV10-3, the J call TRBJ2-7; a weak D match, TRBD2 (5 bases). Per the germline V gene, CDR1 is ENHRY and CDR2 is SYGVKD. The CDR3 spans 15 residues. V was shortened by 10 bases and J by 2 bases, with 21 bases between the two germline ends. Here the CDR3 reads CASGPGNRRAYEQYF. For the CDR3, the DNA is TGTGCCAGCGGACCGGGGAATAGGAGAGCCTACGAGCAGTACTTC.

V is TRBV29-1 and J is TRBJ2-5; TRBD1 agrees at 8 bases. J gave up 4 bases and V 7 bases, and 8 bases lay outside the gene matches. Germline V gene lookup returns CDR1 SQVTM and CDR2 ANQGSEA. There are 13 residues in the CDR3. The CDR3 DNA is TGCAGCGACGGACAGGGTTGGGGAGAGACCCAGTACTTC. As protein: CSDGQGWGETQYF.

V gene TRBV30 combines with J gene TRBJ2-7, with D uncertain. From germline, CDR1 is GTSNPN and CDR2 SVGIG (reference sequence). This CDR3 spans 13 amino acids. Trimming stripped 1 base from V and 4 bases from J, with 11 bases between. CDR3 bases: TGTGCCTGGAGTGCCCCGTTTGTGTACGAGCAGTACTTC. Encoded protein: CAWSAPFVYEQYF.

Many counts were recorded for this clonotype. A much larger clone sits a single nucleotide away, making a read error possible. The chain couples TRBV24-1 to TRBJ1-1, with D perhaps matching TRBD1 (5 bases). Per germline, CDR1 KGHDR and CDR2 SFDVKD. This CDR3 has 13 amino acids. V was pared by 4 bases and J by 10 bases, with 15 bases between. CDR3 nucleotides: TGTGCCACCAGTGACACAGGCAGGTCTCGAGCTTTCTTT. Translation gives CATSDTGRSRAFF.

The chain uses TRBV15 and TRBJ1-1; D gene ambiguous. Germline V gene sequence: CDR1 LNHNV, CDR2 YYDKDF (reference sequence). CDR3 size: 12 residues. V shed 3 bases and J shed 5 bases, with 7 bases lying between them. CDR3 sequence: CATSSRRTEAFF. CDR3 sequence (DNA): TGTGCCACCAGCAGTCGTAGAACTGAAGCTTTCTTT.